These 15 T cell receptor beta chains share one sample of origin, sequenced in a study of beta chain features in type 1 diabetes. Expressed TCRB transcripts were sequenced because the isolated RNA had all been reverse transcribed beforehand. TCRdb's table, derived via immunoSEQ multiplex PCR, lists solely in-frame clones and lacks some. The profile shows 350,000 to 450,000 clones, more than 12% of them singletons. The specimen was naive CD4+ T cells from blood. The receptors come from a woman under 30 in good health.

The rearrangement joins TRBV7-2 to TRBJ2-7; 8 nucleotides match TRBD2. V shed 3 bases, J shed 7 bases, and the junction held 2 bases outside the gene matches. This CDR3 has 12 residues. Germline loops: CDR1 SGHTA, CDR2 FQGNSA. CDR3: CASSFLAGEQYF. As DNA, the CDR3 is TGTGCCAGCAGCTTTTTAGCGGGAGAGCAGTACTTC.

The CDR3, as DNA: TGTGCCAGCAGCGGGCGGGCCGGAGGATATCAGCCCCAGCATTTT. This sequence encodes CASSGRAGGYQPQHF. This chain links TRBV6-6 with TRBJ1-5; unclear D gene. The CDR3 has 15 residues. Trimming took 6 bases from V and 5 from J, leaving 17 bases between them. The germline V gene has CDR1 MNHNY and CDR2 SVGAGI (reference sequence).

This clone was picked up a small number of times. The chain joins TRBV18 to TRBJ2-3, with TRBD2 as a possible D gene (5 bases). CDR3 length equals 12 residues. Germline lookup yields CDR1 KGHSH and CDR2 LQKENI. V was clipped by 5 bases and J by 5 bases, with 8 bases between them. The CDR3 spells CASSESGDTQYF. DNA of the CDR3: TGTGCCAGCTCAGAGAGCGGAGATACGCAGTATTTT.

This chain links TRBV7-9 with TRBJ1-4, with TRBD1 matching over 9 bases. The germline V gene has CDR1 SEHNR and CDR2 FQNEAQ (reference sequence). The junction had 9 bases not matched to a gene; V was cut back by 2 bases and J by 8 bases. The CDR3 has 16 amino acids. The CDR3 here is CASSLLVGQGSEKLFF. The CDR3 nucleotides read TGTGCCAGCAGCTTATTGGTGGGACAGGGATCCGAAAAACTGTTTTTT.

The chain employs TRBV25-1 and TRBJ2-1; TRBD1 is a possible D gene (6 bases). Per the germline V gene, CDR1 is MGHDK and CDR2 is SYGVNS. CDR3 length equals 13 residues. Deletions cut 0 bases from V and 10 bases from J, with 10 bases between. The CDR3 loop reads CASSEYKDREQFF. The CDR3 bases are TGTGCCAGCAGTGAATATAAGGACAGAGAGCAGTTCTTC.

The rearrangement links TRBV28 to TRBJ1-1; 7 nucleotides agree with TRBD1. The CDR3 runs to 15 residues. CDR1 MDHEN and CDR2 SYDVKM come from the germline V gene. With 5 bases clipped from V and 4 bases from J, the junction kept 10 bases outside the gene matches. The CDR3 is CASSPETTGTTEAFF. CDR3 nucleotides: TGTGCCAGCAGTCCCGAGACGACAGGGACCACTGAAGCTTTCTTT.

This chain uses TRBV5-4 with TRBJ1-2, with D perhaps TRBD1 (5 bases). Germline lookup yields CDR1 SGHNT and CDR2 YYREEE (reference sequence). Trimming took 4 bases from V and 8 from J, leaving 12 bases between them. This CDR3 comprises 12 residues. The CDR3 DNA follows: TGTGCCAGCAGCCTTGACAGTATCGGCTACACCTTC. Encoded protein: CASSLDSIGYTF.

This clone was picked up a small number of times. The CDR3 coding sequence is TGTGCCAGCAGCTCGGACTTCTCGCCCCATCAGCCCCAGCATTTT. This gives the protein CASSSDFSPHQPQHF. This chain joins TRBV6-5 and TRBJ1-5; D gene ambiguous. The V end lost 6 bases, the J end lost 5 bases, and 17 bases lay between the germline ends. Germline V gene data show CDR1 as MNHEY and CDR2 as SVGAGI. The CDR3 is made up of 15 amino acids.

The CDR3 is CASSSAGASLAADTQYF. In DNA form, the CDR3 reads TGTGCCAGCAGCTCAGCGGGAGCTAGCCTAGCGGCAGATACGCAGTATTTT. The chain carries TRBV7-2 and TRBJ2-3, with 8 bases fitting TRBD2. V shed 4 bases, J shed 4 bases, and the junction held 13 bases outside the gene matches. This CDR3 spans 17 amino acids. Germline CDR1 SGHTA, CDR2 FQGNSA. Complete variable domain (other parts from reference TRBV7-2 and TRBJ2-3): GAGVSQSPSNKVTEKGKDVELRCDPISGHTALYWYRQSLGQGLEFLIYFQGNSAPDKSGLPSDRFSAERTGGSVSTLTIQRTQQEDSAVYLCASSSAGASLAADTQYFGPGTRLTVL.

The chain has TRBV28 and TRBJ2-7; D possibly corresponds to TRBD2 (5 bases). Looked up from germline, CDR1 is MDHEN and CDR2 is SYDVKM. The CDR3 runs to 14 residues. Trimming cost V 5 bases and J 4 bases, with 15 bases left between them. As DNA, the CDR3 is TGTGCCAGCAGTAGCCCCGGGATAGAGTACGAGCAGTACTTC. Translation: CASSSPGIEYEQYF. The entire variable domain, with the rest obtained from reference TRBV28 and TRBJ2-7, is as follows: DVKVTQSSRYLVKRTGEKVFLECVQDMDHENMFWYRQDPGLGLRLIYFSYDVKMKEKGDIPEGYSVSREKKERFSLILESASTNQTSMYLCASSSPGIEYEQYFGPGTRLTVT.

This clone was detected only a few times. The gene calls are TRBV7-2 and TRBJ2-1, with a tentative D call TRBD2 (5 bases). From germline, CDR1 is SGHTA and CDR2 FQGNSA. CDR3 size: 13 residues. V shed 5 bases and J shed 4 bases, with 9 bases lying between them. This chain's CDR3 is CASSEDWYNEQFF. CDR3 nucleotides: TGTGCCAGCAGCGAGGACTGGTACAATGAGCAGTTCTTC.

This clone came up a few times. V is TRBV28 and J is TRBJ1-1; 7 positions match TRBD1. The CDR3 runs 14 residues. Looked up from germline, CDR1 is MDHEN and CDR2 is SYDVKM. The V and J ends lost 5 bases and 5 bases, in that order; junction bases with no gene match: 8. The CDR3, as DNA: TGTGCCAGCAGTCGCTTGGGACAGAGGACTGAAGCTTTCTTT. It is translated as CASSRLGQRTEAFF.

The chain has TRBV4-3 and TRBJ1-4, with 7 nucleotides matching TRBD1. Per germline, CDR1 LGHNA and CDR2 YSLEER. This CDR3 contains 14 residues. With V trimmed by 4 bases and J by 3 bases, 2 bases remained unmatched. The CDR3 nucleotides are TGCGCCAGCAGCCTCGGGACAGCTAATGAAAAACTGTTTTTT. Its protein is CASSLGTANEKLFF.

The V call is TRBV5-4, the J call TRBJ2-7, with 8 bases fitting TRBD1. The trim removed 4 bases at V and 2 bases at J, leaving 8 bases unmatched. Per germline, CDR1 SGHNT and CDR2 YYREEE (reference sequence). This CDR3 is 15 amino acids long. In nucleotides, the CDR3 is TGTGCCAGCAGCCCAATTGGACAGGGAGCCTACGAGCAGTACTTC. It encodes CASSPIGQGAYEQYF.

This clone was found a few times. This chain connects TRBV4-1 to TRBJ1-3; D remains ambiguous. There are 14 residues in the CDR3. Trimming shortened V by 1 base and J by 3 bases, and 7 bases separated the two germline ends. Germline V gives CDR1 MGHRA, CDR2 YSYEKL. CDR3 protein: CASSQGPVGNTIYF. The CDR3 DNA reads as TGCGCCAGCAGCCAAGGGCCAGTTGGAAACACCATATATTTT.